This T cell receptor beta chain was sequenced for a study of response to subunit inactivated influenza vaccine. Overall study findings and caveats: The authors proposed limited new T cell recruitment per seasonal influenza vaccination.

Trimming left V 5 bases short and J 5 bases short, with 12 bases between. This CDR3 contains 13 residues. Germline CDR1 SGHTA, CDR2 FQGNSA. In its sample, this clonotype was seen a few times. Its antigen is not identified. TCRdb reprocessed the RT-PCR reads with MiXCR, giving one entry per CDR3 protein. The table includes around 480,000 distinct CDR3 sequences, 16% detected once. The chain is built from TRBV7-2 and TRBJ2-5; D possibly corresponds to TRBD1 (6 bases). Sequenced here: CD4+ T cells sorted from PBMCs, sampled about 24 months after vaccination. The receptor's source is a man between 50 and 75 years old who received an inactivated influenza vaccine. The CDR3 loop is CASSPGVRETQYF. As DNA, the CDR3 is TGTGCCAGCAGCCCAGGGGTACGGGAGACCCAGTACTTC.